The present entry profiles one TCR beta chain with its context. This sample is drawn from a study of blood T cell repertoires in COVID-19. Original handling: For nucleated cells, counts were estimated from reference gene primer amplification. The method was immunoSEQ multiplex PCR; TCRdb's version includes in-frame clones alone and lacks a portion of them. That table furnishes V, J and clone size, whereas the DNA furnished D and trimming. The sample shows 200,000 to 250,000 clones, approximately 82% of them seen only once. Sequenced input: peripheral blood. The clonotype was recovered from an elderly woman with acute or convalescent COVID-19.

This CDR3 reads CASRPNRDNPYGYTF. CDR3 bases: TGTGCCAGTAGACCAAACAGGGATAACCCCTATGGCTACACCTTC. The chain is built from TRBV19 and TRBJ1-2; D perhaps matches TRBD1 (6 bases). The germline gives CDR1 LNHDA, CDR2 SQIVND (reference sequence). The CDR3 extends over 15 amino acids. With 6 bases removed from V and 4 bases from J, the gap between germline ends came to 18 bases. The variable domain in full, completed from reference TRBV19 and TRBJ1-2, reads DGGITQSPKYLFRKEGQNVTLSCEQNLNHDAMYWYRQDPGQGLRLIYYSQIVNDFQKGDIAEGYSVSREKKESFPLTVTSAQKNPTAFYLCASRPNRDNPYGYTFGSGTRLTVV.